These 30 T cell receptor beta chains originate from one sample sequenced in a study of cytomegalovirus exposure and HLA in healthy donors. A multiplex PCR was run with 60 Vbeta primers and 13 Jbeta primers. TCRdb keeps only in-frame clones here, not all; method: immunoSEQ multiplex PCR. This sample has around 180,000 clones, with approximately 71% found just once. The sample consisted of PBMCs. The receptors were sampled from a girl aged 5-17 years in good health and CMV-seronegative.

The chain carries TRBV19 and TRBJ2-7, with D unresolved. CDR1 and CDR2 (germline): LNHDA, SQIVND (reference sequence). This CDR3 comprises 13 residues. V was cut by 5 bases and J by 2 bases, with 10 bases left in between. DNA of the CDR3: TGTGCCAGTAGTTGGAGTTCTACCTACGAGCAGTACTTC. Translation: CASSWSSTYEQYF.

The V and J genes are TRBV5-1 and TRBJ2-5; D perhaps matches TRBD1 (7 bases). Germline V gene sequence: CDR1 SGHRS, CDR2 YFSETQ. The CDR3 length is 15 residues. V lost 4 bases, J lost 5 bases, and 18 bases lay in between. The CDR3 DNA reads TGCGCCAGCAGCCTCGAAGCAGGGGGGAAGGAGACCCAGTACTTC. Its translation: CASSLEAGGKETQYF.

V gene TRBV2 combines with J gene TRBJ2-2; 7 positions agree with TRBD1. V shed 9 bases and J 5 bases; nucleotides not matched to a gene: 3. Germline V lookup: CDR1 SNHLY, CDR2 FYNNEI. CDR3 size: 12 residues. This chain's CDR3 is CASSRGTGELFF. DNA for the CDR3: TGTGCCAGTTCCAGGGGGACCGGGGAGCTGTTTTTT.

This clone was observed a handful of times. J is TRBJ1-1 and V is TRBV20-1; D gene unclear. Germline lookup yields CDR1 DFQATT and CDR2 SNEGSKA (reference sequence). Trimming shortened V by 5 bases and J by 0 bases, and 4 bases separated the two germline ends. The CDR3 loop spans 11 amino acids. DNA of the CDR3: TGCAGTGCTGAGATGAACACTGAAGCTTTCTTT. This sequence encodes CSAEMNTEAFF.

In regard to this clone: Other DNA sequences within the sample encode an identical CDR3. The V call is TRBV5-1, the J call TRBJ2-7; 10 nucleotides match TRBD2. The CDR3 is made up of 15 amino acids. Trimming removed 0 bases from V and 4 bases from J; junction bases left unmatched: 4. From germline, CDR1 is SGHRS and CDR2 YFSETQ. CDR3 DNA: TGCGCCAGCAGCTTGGGAGCGGGGGGGCCTTACGAGCAGTACTTC. Its translation is CASSLGAGGPYEQYF.

The CDR3 DNA follows: TGTGCCAGCAGTCCGACAGGGAGCACAGATACGCAGTATTTT. Translation gives CASSPTGSTDTQYF. The chain employs TRBV7-9 and TRBJ2-3; TRBD1 aligns across 7 bases. Germline CDR1 SEHNR, CDR2 FQNEAQ (reference sequence). The CDR3 has 14 residues. J gave up 0 bases and V 6 bases, and 3 bases lay outside the gene matches.

The V and J genes are TRBV7-9 and TRBJ1-1; 7 bases align to TRBD1. Losses at the gene ends were 7 bases for V and 2 bases for J; bases not matched to a gene: 7. Germline loops: CDR1 SEHNR, CDR2 FQNEAQ (reference sequence). The CDR3 is made up of 14 amino acids. CDR3 residues: CASTLGTANTEAFF. The DNA for the CDR3 is TGTGCCAGCACCCTCGGGACAGCTAACACTGAAGCTTTCTTT.

This rearrangement joins TRBV5-1 to TRBJ2-7; the D gene is possibly TRBD2 (5 bases). Trimming cost V 0 bases and J 2 bases, with 9 bases left between them. Germline V gene data show CDR1 as SGHRS and CDR2 as YFSETQ. The CDR3 consists of 14 residues. The DNA of the CDR3 is TGCGCCAGCAGCTTGGCCGGGAACACCTACGAGCAGTACTTC. Protein: CASSLAGNTYEQYF.

The chain employs TRBV10-1 and TRBJ1-5; the D is unclear. Germline-derived CDR1 and CDR2 are WNHNN and SYGVQD (reference sequence). Between the trimmed V and J ends, which lost 0 bases and 0 bases, there was a span of 9 bases. The CDR3 length is 16 residues. Written as DNA, the CDR3 is TGCGCCAGCAGTGAGTCCCACCACAGTAGCAATCAGCCCCAGCATTTT. It yields the protein CASSESHHSSNQPQHF.

A few counts support this clone. The CDR3 bases are TGTGCCAGCAGACCTGCAGGTCTTAACACAGATACGCAGTATTTT. Its protein product is CASRPAGLNTDTQYF. The rearrangement uses TRBV5-6 and TRBJ2-3; D unclear. CDR1 and CDR2 (germline): SGHDT, YYEEEE. Trimming took 5 bases from V and 2 from J, leaving 15 bases between them. The CDR3 is made up of 15 amino acids.

The J gene is TRBJ1-5, the V gene TRBV2, with D perhaps TRBD1 (5 bases). V dropped 2 bases and J dropped 4 bases, with 9 bases sitting between them. Germline CDR1 is SNHLY and CDR2 is FYNNEI. The CDR3 is 14 residues long. The CDR3 region is CASSEWGPNQPQHF. CDR3 DNA: TGTGCCAGCAGTGAATGGGGCCCAAATCAGCCCCAGCATTTT.

This clone has just a few counts. The gene calls are TRBV6-6 and TRBJ1-2; 7 bases match TRBD1. CDR3 length equals 13 residues. The trim removed 10 bases at V and 1 base at J, leaving 6 bases unmatched. CDR1 is MNHNY and CDR2 is SVGAGI in the germline V gene (reference sequence). As DNA, the CDR3 is TGTGCCACCGAGACAGGGTATAACTATGGCTACACCTTC. The encoded protein is CATETGYNYGYTF.

The chain uses TRBV19 and TRBJ1-5; possibly TRBD1 for D (5 bases). CDR1 and CDR2 from the germline V gene are LNHDA and SQIVND (reference sequence). The CDR3 sequence is 15 residues long. Trimming stripped 5 bases from V and 9 bases from J, with 20 bases between. The CDR3 reads CASSPNGGRSPPQHF. The CDR3 bases are TGTGCCAGTAGTCCCAACGGGGGAAGATCTCCGCCCCAGCATTTT.

The chain recombines TRBV4-1 with TRBJ2-2, with 9 bases that match TRBD1. The CDR3 length is 16 residues. The V gene's germline CDR1 is MGHRA and CDR2 YSYEKL. The V segment lost 4 bases and the J segment 8 bases; nucleotides outside the gene matches: 11. Written as DNA, the CDR3 is TGCGCCAGCAGCCCGCTTGGACAGGGGAGAATGGGGGAGCTGTTTTTT. Its protein is CASSPLGQGRMGELFF.

This chain joins TRBV27 and TRBJ2-7; 8 bases match TRBD2. CDR1 and CDR2 from the germline V gene are MNHEY and SMNVEV (reference sequence). The ends lost 6 bases at V and 4 bases at J; junction bases unmatched: 5. This CDR3 has 13 residues. The CDR3 spells CASRAGGHYEQYF. DNA for the CDR3: TGTGCCAGCAGGGCGGGGGGCCATTACGAGCAGTACTTC.

This clone occurred once. This chain links TRBV27 with TRBJ1-5; D possibly corresponds to TRBD1 (6 bases). V lost 3 bases and J 0 bases, leaving 9 bases between the germline ends. Germline values: CDR1 MNHEY, CDR2 SMNVEV (reference sequence). This CDR3 has 15 amino acids. This chain's CDR3 is CASSFTGISNQPQHF. The CDR3 DNA sequence: TGTGCCAGCAGTTTCACAGGGATTAGCAATCAGCCCCAGCATTTT.

The chain has TRBV30 and TRBJ2-5; 12 nucleotides match TRBD2. The J call is in doubt because the DNA end fits TRBJ2-7 better. Germline loops: CDR1 GTSNPN, CDR2 SVGIG (reference sequence). The CDR3 is made up of 17 amino acids. The CDR3 sequence is CAWSVRLAGGGRYEQYF. In nucleotides, the CDR3 is TGTGCCTGGAGTGTACGCCTAGCGGGGGGGGGACGATACGAGCAGTACTTC.

The chain links TRBV30 to TRBJ1-3; D is perhaps TRBD1 (5 bases). Germline CDR1 GTSNPN, CDR2 SVGIG (reference sequence). The CDR3 extends over 14 amino acids. V was shortened by 8 bases and J by 0 bases, with 14 bases between the two germline ends. The CDR3 protein is CAVDRAASGNTIYF. The CDR3, as DNA: TGTGCCGTCGACAGAGCCGCCTCTGGAAACACCATATATTTT.

The J gene is TRBJ1-5, the V gene TRBV19; D not resolved. The ends were cut back, 2 bases at V and 6 bases at J, with 11 bases in the middle. Germline V lookup: CDR1 LNHDA, CDR2 SQIVND (reference sequence). CDR3 length: 14 residues. The CDR3 region is CASSIRTVGQPQHF. The CDR3 DNA is TGTGCCAGTAGTATAAGAACAGTTGGTCAGCCCCAGCATTTT.

V and J are TRBV7-9 and TRBJ2-7, with 7 bases lining up with TRBD2. CDR3 length: 16 amino acids. Germline CDR1 is SEHNR and CDR2 is FQNEAQ (reference sequence). After removal of 1 base from V and 4 bases from J, the junction contained 10 bases not matched to a gene. Here the CDR3 DNA reads TGTGCCAGCAGCTTAGACGGGGGGAAGGTAAGGTACGAGCAGTACTTC. This translates into CASSLDGGKVRYEQYF.

The CDR3 region is CASGLTPNTEAFF. The CDR3 coding sequence is TGCGCCAGCGGACTTACCCCGAACACTGAAGCTTTCTTT. The chain couples TRBV5-1 to TRBJ1-1; unclear D gene. The CDR3 has 13 residues. Germline V gene data show CDR1 as SGHRS and CDR2 as YFSETQ. Between the trimmed V and J ends, which lost 7 bases and 1 base, there was a span of 11 bases.

CDR3 DNA sequence: TGTGCCAGCACGGAGGTAGGAGAAGCTTTCTTT. This sequence encodes CASTEVGEAFF. The gene calls are TRBV25-1 and TRBJ1-1; D uncertain. Trimming cost V 7 bases and J 8 bases, with 11 bases left between them. This CDR3 is built from 11 residues. Per germline, CDR1 MGHDK and CDR2 SYGVNS.

This chain links TRBV10-3 with TRBJ2-1, with D possibly TRBD2 on 7 matching bases. Germline values: CDR1 ENHRY, CDR2 SYGVKD. This CDR3 spans 16 amino acids. The V and J ends lost 7 bases and 8 bases respectively, with 24 bases between them. As DNA, the CDR3 is TGTGCCATCAATAGTCCTAGAGGGGGGGATATCGATGAGCAGTTCTTC. Protein: CAINSPRGGDIDEQFF.

The genes are TRBV7-9 and TRBJ1-1, with D perhaps TRBD1 (5 bases). Germline loops: CDR1 SEHNR, CDR2 FQNEAQ (reference sequence). Trimming pared 8 bases from V and 1 base from J, leaving 17 bases between. The CDR3 is made up of 15 amino acids. The CDR3 protein is CASSEWGERNTEAFF. CDR3 bases: TGTGCCAGCTCAGAGTGGGGGGAGAGGAACACTGAAGCTTTCTTT. Full variable domain (outside the CDR3, taken from reference TRBV7-9 and TRBJ1-1): DTGVSQNPRHKITKRGQNVTFRCDPISEHNRLYWYRQTLGQGPEFLTYFQNEAQLEKSRLLSDRFSAERPKGSFSTLEIQRTEQGDSAMYLCASSEWGERNTEAFFGQGTRLTVV.

This chain uses TRBV5-6 with TRBJ1-2; 9 nucleotides match TRBD1. Germline V gene lookup returns CDR1 SGHDT and CDR2 YYEEEE. This CDR3 has 14 amino acids. With 4 bases clipped from V and 7 bases from J, the junction kept 8 bases outside the gene matches. The CDR3 reads CASSILQGARGYTF. The CDR3 DNA is TGTGCCAGCAGCATACTACAGGGGGCGCGTGGCTACACCTTC.

The chain links TRBV5-6 to TRBJ2-2, with 8 bases fitting TRBD1. The CDR3 length is 16 residues. Germline V gene sequence: CDR1 SGHDT, CDR2 YYEEEE. Trimming took 0 bases from V and 3 from J; bases not matched to a gene: 4. CDR3 bases: TGTGCCAGCAGCTTGGACGACAGGGGCTACACCGGGGAGCTGTTTTTT. It yields the protein CASSLDDRGYTGELFF.

This clone came up a few times. The chain is built from TRBV2 and TRBJ2-7; 8 nucleotides match TRBD2. The CDR3 sequence is 14 residues long. Germline CDR1 reads SNHLY; CDR2 reads FYNNEI. Trimming took 7 bases from V and 7 from J; bases not matched to a gene: 12. This chain's CDR3 is CASTPGTRIREQYF. The CDR3 DNA reads TGTGCCAGCACCCCCGGGACTAGAATAAGGGAGCAGTACTTC. The full variable domain, completed using reference TRBV2 and TRBJ2-7, is EPEVTQTPSHQVTQMGQEVILRCVPISNHLYFYWYRQILGQKVEFLVSFYNNEISEKSEIFDDQFSVERPDGSNFTLKIRSTKLEDSAMYFCASTPGTRIREQYFGPGTRLTVT.

The V call is TRBV5-6, the J call TRBJ1-1; TRBD1 matches 8 bases. Germline lookup yields CDR1 SGHDT and CDR2 YYEEEE. The CDR3 runs to 15 residues. The J segment lost 5 bases and the V segment lost 4 bases, leaving 10 bases of the junction unmatched. The CDR3 spells CASSVRGQGRTEAFF. DNA for the CDR3: TGTGCCAGCAGCGTGAGAGGACAGGGAAGAACTGAAGCTTTCTTT.

CDR3 DNA: TGTGCCAGCAGTGAACACGGTATGGGGCCTTTGAACACTGAAGCTTTCTTT. It yields the protein CASSEHGMGPLNTEAFF. The chain employs TRBV6-1 and TRBJ1-1; weak D call: TRBD1 (5 bases). The germline gives CDR1 MNHNS, CDR2 SASEGT. Trimming shortened V by 2 bases and J by 0 bases, and 16 bases separated the two germline ends. This CDR3 is 17 amino acids long.

The CDR3 here is CAISDRSNEQFF. CDR3 nucleotides: TGTGCCATCAGTGATCGGAGCAATGAGCAGTTCTTC. The gene calls are TRBV10-3 and TRBJ2-1; no reliable D call. The germline V and J ends were trimmed by 3 bases and 6 bases, with 6 bases remaining between them. Germline loops: CDR1 ENHRY, CDR2 SYGVKD. The CDR3 totals 12 residues.